This TCR beta chain was documented in a study of cytomegalovirus exposure and HLA in healthy donors. The ends were cut back, 2 bases at V and 5 bases at J, with 12 bases in the middle. The CDR3 extends over 14 amino acids. Germline V gene sequence: CDR1 MNHNS, CDR2 SASEGT. With 60 Vbeta and 13 Jbeta primers, the PCR was carried out. Profiling relied on immunoSEQ multiplex PCR, and the TCRdb table lists in-frame clones only, not all of them. The repertoire holds 150,000 to 200,000 clones, with about 77% as singletons. This TCR came from a woman aged 25-40 years in good health and CMV-seropositive. The chain links TRBV6-1 to TRBJ1-2; a possible D gene is TRBD1 (6 bases). Sample: PBMCs. The CDR3 DNA is TGTGCCAGCAGTGAATCCGGGACAAATTATGGCTACACCTTC. This sequence encodes CASSESGTNYGYTF.